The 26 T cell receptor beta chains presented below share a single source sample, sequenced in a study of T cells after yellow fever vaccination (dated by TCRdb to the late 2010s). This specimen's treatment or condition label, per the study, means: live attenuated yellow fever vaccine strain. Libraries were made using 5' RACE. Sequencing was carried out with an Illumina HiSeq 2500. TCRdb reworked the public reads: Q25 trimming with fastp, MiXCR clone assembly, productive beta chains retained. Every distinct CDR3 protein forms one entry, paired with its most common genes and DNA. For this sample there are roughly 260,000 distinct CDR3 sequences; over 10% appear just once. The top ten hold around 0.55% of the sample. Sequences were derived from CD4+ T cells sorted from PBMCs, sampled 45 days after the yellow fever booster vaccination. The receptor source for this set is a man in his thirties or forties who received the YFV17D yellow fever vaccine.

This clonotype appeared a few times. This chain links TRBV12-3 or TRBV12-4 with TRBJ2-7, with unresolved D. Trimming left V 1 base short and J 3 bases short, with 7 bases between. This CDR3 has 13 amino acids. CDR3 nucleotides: TGTGCCAGCAGTTTAGGGCGAAACTACGAGCAGTACTTC. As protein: CASSLGRNYEQYF.

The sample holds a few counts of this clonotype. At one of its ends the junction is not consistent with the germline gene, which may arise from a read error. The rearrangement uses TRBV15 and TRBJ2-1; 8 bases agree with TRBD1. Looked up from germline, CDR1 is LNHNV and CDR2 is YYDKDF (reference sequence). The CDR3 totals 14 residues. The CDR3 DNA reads TGTGCCACCAGCAGAGGACAGGGGTACAGTGAGCAGTTCTTC. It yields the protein CATSRGQGYSEQFF.

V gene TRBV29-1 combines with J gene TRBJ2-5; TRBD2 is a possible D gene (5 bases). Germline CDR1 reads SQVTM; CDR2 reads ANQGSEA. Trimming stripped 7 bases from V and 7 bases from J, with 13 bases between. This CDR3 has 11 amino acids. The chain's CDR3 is CSAAGDRTQYF. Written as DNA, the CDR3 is TGCAGCGCGGCCGGGGATAGGACCCAGTACTTC.

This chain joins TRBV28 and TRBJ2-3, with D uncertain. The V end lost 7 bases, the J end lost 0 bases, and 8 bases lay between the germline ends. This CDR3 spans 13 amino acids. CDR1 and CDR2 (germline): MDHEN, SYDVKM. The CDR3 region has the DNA TGTGCCAGCAAGGGTTCCAGCACAGATACGCAGTATTTT. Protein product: CASKGSSTDTQYF.

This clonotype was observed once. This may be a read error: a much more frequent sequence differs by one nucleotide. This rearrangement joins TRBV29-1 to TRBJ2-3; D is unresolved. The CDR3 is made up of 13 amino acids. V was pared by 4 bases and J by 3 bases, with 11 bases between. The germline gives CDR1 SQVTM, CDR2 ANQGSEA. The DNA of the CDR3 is TGCAGCGTTGGAGCAGGCAGTACAGATACGCAGTATTTT. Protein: CSVGAGSTDTQYF.

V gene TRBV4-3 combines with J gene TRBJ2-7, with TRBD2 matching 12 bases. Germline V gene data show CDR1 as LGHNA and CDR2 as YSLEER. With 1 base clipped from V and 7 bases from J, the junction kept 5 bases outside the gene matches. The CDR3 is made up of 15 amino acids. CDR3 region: CASSQVASGRGEQYF. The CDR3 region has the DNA TGCGCCAGCAGCCAAGTCGCTAGCGGGAGGGGAGAGCAGTACTTC.

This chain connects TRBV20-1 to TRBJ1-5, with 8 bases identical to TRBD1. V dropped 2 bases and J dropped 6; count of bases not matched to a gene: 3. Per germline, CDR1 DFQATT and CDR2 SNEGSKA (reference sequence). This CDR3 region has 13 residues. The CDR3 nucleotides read TGCAGTGCTAGACAGGGGGCAAGTCAGCCCCAGCATTTT. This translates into CSARQGASQPQHF.

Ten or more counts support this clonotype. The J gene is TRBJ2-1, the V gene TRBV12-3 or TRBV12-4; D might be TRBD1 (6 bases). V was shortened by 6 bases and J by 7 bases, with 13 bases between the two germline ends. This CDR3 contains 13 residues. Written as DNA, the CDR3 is TGTGCCAGCAGAGAACAGGGAAATAATGAGCAGTTCTTC. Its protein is CASREQGNNEQFF.

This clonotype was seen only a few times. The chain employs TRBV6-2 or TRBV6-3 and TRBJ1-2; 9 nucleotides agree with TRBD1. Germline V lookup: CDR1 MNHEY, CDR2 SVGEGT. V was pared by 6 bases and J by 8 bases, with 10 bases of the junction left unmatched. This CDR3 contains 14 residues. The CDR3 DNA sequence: TGTGCCAGCAGATTTCCGGGACAGGGAAGGGGCTACACCTTC. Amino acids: CASRFPGQGRGYTF.

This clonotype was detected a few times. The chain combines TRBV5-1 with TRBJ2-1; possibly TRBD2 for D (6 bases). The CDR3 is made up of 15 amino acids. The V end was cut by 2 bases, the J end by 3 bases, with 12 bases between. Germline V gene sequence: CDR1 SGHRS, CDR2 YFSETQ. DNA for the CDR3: TGCGCCAGCAGCTTCTCGGGGGAGGTCTACAATGAGCAGTTCTTC. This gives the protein CASSFSGEVYNEQFF.

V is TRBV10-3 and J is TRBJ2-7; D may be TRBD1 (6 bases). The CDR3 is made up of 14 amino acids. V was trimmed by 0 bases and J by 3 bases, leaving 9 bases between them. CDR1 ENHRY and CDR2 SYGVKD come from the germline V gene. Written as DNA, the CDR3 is TGTGCCATCAGTGAGTCACAGGGAATCTACGAGCAGTACTTC. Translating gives CAISESQGIYEQYF.

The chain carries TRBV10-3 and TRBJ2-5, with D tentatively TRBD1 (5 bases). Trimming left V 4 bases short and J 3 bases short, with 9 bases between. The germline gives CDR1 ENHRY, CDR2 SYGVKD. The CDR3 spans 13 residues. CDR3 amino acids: CAISVAREETQYF. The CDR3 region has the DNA TGTGCCATCAGTGTTGCCAGGGAAGAGACCCAGTACTTC.

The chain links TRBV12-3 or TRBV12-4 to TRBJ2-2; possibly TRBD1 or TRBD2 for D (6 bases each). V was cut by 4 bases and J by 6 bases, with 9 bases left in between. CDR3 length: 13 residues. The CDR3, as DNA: TGTGCCAGCAGTTCGGGGGCTTCCGGGGAGCTGTTTTTT. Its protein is CASSSGASGELFF.

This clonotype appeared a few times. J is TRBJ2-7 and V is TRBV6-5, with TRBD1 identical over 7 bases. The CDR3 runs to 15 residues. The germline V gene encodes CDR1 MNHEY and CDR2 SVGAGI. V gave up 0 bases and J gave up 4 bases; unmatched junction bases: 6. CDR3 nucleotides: TGTGCCAGCAGTTACTCGAGGCAGGGGGTATACGAGCAGTACTTC. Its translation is CASSYSRQGVYEQYF.

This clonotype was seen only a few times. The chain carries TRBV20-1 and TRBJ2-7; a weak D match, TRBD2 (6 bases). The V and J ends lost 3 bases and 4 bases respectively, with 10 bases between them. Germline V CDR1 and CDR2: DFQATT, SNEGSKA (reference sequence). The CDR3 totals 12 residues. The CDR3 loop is CSASGGNYEQYF. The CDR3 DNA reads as TGCAGTGCTAGCGGCGGGAATTACGAGCAGTACTTC.

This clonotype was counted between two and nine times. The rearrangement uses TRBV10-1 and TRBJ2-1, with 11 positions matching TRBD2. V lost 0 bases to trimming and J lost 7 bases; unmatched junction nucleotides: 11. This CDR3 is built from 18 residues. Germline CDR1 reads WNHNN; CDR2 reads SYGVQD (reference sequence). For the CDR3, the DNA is TGCGCCAGCAGTGAGTCCTGGGTAACGGGACTAGCGGTAAATGAGCAGTTCTTC. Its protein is CASSESWVTGLAVNEQFF.

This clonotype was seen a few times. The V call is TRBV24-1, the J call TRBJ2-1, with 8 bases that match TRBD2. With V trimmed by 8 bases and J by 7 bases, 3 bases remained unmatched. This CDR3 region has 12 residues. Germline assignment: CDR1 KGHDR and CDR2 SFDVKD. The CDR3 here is CATMGLVNEQFF. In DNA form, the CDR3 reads TGTGCCACCATGGGACTAGTAAATGAGCAGTTCTTC.

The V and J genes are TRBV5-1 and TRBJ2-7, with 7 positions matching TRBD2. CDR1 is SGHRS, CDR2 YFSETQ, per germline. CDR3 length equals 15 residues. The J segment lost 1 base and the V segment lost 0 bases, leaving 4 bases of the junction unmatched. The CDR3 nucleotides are TGCGCCAGCAGCTTGGAGGGCGGGGGATCCTACGAGCAGTACTTC. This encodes CASSLEGGGSYEQYF.

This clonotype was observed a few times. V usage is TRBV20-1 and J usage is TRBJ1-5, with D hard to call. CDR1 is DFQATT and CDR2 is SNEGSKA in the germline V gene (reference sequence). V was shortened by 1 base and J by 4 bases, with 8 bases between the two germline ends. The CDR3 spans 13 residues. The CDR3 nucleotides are TGCAGTGCTAGAGGTTATCGAAATCAGCCCCAGCATTTT. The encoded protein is CSARGYRNQPQHF.

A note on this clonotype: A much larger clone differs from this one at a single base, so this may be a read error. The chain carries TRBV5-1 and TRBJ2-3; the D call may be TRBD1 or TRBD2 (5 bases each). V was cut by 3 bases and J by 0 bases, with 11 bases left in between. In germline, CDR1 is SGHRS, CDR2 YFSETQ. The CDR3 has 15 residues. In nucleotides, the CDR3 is TGCGCCAGCAGCTGGAGGCAGGGTAGCACAGATACGCAGTATTTT. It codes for CASSWRQGSTDTQYF. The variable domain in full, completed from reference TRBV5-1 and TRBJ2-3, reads KAGVTQTPRYLIKTRGQQVTLSCSPISGHRSVSWYQQTPGQGLQFLFEYFSETQRNKGNFPGRFSGRQFSNSRSEMNVSTLELGDSALYLCASSWRQGSTDTQYFGPGTRLTVL.

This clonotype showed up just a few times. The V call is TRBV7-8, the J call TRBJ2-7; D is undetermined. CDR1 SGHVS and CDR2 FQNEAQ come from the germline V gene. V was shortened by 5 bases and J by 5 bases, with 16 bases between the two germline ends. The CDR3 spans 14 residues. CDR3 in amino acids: CASSLLRQSHEQYF. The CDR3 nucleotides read TGTGCCAGCAGCCTTCTGCGCCAGTCCCACGAGCAGTACTTC.

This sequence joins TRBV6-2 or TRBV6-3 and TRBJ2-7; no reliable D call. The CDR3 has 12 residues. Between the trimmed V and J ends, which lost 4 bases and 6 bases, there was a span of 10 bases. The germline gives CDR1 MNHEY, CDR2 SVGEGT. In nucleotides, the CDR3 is TGTGCCAGCAGTTCCTACATCAGCGAGCAGTACTTC. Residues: CASSSYISEQYF.

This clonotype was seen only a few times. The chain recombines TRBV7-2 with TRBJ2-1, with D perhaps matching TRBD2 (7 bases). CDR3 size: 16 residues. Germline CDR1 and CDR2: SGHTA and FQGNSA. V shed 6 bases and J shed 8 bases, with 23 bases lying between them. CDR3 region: CASSLRPGGSTDEQFF. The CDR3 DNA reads TGTGCCAGCAGTTTAAGGCCGGGGGGCTCGACGGATGAGCAGTTCTTC.

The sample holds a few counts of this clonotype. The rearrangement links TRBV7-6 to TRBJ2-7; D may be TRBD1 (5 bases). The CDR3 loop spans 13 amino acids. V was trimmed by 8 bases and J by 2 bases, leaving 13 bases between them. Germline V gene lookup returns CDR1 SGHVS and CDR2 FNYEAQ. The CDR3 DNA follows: TGTGCCAGCGGTAGGGGTCGAGCCTACGAGCAGTACTTC. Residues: CASGRGRAYEQYF. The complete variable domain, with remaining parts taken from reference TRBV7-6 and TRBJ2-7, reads GAGVSQSPRYKVTKRGQDVALRCDPISGHVSLYWYRQALGQGPEFLTYFNYEAQQDKSGLPNDRFSAERPEGSISTLTIQRTEQRDSAMYRCASGRGRAYEQYFGPGTRLTVT.

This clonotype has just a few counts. CDR3 in amino acids: CASSEVAGAITGELFF. CDR3 DNA sequence: TGCGCCAGCAGCGAAGTAGCGGGAGCTATCACCGGGGAGCTGTTTTTT. This chain uses TRBV5-1 with TRBJ2-2; 9 positions agree with TRBD2. Germline V gene sequence: CDR1 SGHRS, CDR2 YFSETQ. This CDR3 comprises 16 residues. V shed 4 bases, J shed 4 bases, and the junction held 8 bases outside the gene matches.

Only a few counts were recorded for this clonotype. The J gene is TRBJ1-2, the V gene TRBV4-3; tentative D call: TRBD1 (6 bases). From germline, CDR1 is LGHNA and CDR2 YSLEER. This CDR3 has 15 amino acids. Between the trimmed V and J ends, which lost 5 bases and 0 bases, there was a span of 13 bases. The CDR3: CASSSNREPNYGYTF. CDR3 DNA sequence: TGCGCCAGCAGCTCAAACAGGGAGCCTAACTATGGCTACACCTTC.